Described below is a single T cell receptor beta chain sequence and its context. Its target is unknown. This sample is part of a study of cytomegalovirus exposure and HLA in healthy donors. General study points: The study flagged approximately 180 TCR beta chains as cytomegalovirus-associated. That first-cohort TCR clusters tended to co-occur in the roughly 110 validation repertoires was found in a later analysis.

Clones were read by immunoSEQ multiplex PCR, and TCRdb kept only the in-frame ones, dropping some. The sample yields 130,000 or so clones, roughly 90% seen once. The CDR3 is 16 amino acids. The germline V gene encodes CDR1 MGHRA and CDR2 YSYEKL. V trimming: 1 base; J trimming: 7 bases; junction bases outside the gene matches: 13. The chain employs TRBV4-1 and TRBJ2-7; 7 bases are shared with TRBD2. Source material: PBMCs. This TCR derives from a man between 25 and 39 years old in good health and CMV-seronegative. CDR3 amino acids: CASSQVQAIREGEQYF. CDR3 in DNA: TGCGCCAGCAGCCAAGTGCAGGCCATTAGGGAGGGGGAGCAGTACTTC.